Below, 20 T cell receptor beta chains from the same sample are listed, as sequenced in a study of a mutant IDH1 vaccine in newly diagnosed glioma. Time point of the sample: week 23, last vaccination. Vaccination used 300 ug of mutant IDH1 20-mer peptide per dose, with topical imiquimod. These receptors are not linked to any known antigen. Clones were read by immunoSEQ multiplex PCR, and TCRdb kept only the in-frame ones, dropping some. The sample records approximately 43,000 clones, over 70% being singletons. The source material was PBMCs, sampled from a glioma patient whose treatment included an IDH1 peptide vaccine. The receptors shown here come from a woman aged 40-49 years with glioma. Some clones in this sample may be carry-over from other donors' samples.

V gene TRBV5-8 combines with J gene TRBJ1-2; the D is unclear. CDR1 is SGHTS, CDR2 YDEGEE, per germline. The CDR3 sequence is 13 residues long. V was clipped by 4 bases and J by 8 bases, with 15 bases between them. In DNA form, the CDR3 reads TGTGCCAGCAGCCCCGGCGGCGGAATAGGCTACACCTTC. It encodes CASSPGGGIGYTF.

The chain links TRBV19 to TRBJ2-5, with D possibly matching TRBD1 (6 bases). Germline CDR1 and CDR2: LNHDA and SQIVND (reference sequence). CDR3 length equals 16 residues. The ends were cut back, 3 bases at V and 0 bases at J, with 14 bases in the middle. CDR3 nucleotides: TGTGCCAGTAGTATTCTGGCAGGGGCGTACCAAGAGACCCAGTACTTC. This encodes CASSILAGAYQETQYF.

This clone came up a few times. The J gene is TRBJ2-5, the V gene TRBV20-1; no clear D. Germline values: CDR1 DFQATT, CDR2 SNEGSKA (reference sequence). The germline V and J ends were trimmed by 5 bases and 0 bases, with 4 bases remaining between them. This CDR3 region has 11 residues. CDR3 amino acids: CSAQYQETQYF. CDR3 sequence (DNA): TGCAGTGCTCAGTACCAAGAGACCCAGTACTTC.

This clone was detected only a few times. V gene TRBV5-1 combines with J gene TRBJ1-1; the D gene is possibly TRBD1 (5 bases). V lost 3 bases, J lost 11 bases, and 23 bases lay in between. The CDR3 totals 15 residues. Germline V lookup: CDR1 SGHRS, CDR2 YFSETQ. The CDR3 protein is CASSSEPQGKMGAFF. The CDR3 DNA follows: TGCGCCAGCAGCTCCGAACCCCAGGGAAAGATGGGGGCTTTCTTT.

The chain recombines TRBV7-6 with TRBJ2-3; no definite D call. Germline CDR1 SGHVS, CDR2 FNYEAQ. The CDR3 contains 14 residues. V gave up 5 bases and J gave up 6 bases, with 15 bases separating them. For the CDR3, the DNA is TGTGCCAGCAGCCCGGCAGCACTCCGGGATACGCAGTATTTT. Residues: CASSPAALRDTQYF. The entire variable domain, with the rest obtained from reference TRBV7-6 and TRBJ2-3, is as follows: GAGVSQSPRYKVTKRGQDVALRCDPISGHVSLYWYRQALGQGPEFLTYFNYEAQQDKSGLPNDRFSAERPEGSISTLTIQRTEQRDSAMYRCASSPAALRDTQYFGPGTRLTVL.

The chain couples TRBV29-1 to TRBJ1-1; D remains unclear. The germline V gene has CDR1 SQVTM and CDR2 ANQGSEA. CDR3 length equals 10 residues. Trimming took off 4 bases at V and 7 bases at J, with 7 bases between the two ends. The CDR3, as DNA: TGCAGCGTTGGGAGGAATGAAGCTTTCTTT. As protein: CSVGRNEAFF.

This CDR3 is CASKETSSTDTQYF. The CDR3 nucleotides read TGCGCCAGCAAGGAAACGTCTAGCACAGATACGCAGTATTTT. The chain is built from TRBV5-1 and TRBJ2-3, with D hard to call. The germline V gene has CDR1 SGHRS and CDR2 YFSETQ. This CDR3 comprises 14 residues. V lost 6 bases, J lost 0 bases, and 11 bases lay in between. The variable domain in full, completed from reference TRBV5-1 and TRBJ2-3, reads KAGVTQTPRYLIKTRGQQVTLSCSPISGHRSVSWYQQTPGQGLQFLFEYFSETQRNKGNFPGRFSGRQFSNSRSEMNVSTLELGDSALYLCASKETSSTDTQYFGPGTRLTVL.

The CDR3, as DNA: TGTGCCAGCAGCTTAAGCGGACAGGGGAAGGCTTTCTTT. Translating gives CASSLSGQGKAFF. The chain joins TRBV7-9 to TRBJ1-1, with TRBD1 matching 9 bases. The CDR3 spans 13 residues. The trim removed 2 bases at V and 11 bases at J, leaving 6 bases unmatched. The V gene's germline CDR1 is SEHNR and CDR2 FQNEAQ (reference sequence).

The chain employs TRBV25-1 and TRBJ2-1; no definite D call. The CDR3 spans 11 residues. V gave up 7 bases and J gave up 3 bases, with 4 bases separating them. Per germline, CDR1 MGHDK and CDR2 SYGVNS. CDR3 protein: CASILYNEQFF. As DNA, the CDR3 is TGTGCCAGCATACTCTACAATGAGCAGTTCTTC. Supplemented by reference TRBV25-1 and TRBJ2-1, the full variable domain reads EADIYQTPRYLVIGTGKKITLECSQTMGHDKMYWYQQDPGMELHLIHYSYGVNSTEKGDLSSESTVSRIRTEHFPLTLESARPSHTSQYLCASILYNEQFFGPGTRLTVL.

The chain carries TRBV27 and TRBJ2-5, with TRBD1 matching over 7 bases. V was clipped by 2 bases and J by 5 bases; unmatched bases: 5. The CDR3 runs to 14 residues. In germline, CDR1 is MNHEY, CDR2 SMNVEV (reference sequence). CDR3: CASSLLGGQETQYF. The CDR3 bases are TGTGCCAGCAGTTTACTAGGGGGCCAGGAGACCCAGTACTTC.

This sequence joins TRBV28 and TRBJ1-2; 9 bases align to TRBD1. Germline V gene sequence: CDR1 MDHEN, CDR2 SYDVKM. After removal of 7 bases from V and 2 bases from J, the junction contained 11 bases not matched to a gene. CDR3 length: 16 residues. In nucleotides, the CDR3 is TGTGCCAGCACTCTGGGCGGGACAGGGTGGAACTATGGCTACACCTTC. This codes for CASTLGGTGWNYGYTF.

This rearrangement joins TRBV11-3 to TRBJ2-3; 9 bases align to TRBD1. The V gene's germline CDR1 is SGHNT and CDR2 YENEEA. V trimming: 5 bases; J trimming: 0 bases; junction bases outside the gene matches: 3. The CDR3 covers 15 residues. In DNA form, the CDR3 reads TGTGCCAGCAGCAACGACAGGGGGAGCACAGATACGCAGTATTTT. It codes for CASSNDRGSTDTQYF.

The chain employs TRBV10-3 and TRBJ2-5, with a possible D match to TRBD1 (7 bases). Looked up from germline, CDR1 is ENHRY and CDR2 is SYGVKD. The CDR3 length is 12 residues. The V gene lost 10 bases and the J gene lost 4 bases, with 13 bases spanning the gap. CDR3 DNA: TGTGCCACCGGGGGACAGACAGAGACCCAGTACTTC. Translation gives CATGGQTETQYF.

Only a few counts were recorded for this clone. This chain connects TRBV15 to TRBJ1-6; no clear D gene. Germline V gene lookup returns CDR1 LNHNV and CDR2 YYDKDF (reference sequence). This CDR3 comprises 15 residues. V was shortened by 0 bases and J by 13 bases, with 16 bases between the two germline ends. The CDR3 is CATSRDGLGGLPLHF. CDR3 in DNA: TGTGCCACCAGCAGAGATGGGTTGGGAGGCCTCCCCCTCCACTTT.

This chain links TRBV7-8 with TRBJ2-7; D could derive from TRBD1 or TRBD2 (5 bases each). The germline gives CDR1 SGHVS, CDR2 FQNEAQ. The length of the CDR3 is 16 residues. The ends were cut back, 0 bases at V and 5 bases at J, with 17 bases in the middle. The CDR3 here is CASSLAPGSGHHEQYF. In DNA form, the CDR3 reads TGTGCCAGCAGCTTAGCCCCAGGGAGTGGGCACCACGAGCAGTACTTC.

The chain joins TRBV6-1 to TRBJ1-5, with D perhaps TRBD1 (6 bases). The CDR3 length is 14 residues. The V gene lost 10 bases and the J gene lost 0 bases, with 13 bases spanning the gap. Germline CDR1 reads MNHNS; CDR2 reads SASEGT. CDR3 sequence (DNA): TGTGCCACCCATAGGGGGAATAGCAATCAGCCCCAGCATTTT. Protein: CATHRGNSNQPQHF.

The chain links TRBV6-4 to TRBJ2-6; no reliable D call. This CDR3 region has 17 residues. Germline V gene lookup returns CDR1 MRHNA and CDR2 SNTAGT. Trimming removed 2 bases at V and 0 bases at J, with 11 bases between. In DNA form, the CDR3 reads TGTGCCAGCAGTGACGAGAGGATTGACTCTGGGGCCAACGTCCTGACTTTC. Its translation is CASSDERIDSGANVLTF.

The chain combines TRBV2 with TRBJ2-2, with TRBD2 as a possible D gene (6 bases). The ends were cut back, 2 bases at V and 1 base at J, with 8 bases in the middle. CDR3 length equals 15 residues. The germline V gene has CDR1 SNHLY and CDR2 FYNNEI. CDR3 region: CASSEWGGNTGELFF. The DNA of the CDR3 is TGTGCCAGCAGTGAATGGGGAGGGAACACCGGGGAGCTGTTTTTT.

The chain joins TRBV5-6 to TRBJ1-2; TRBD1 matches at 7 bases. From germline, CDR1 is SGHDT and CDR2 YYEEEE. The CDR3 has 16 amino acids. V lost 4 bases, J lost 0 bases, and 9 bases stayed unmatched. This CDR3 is CASSNDRVRANYGYTF. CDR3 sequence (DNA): TGTGCCAGCAGCAATGACAGGGTCCGAGCTAACTATGGCTACACCTTC. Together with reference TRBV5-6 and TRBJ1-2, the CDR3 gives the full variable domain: DAGVTQSPTHLIKTRGQQVTLRCSPKSGHDTVSWYQQALGQGPQFIFQYYEEEERQRGNFPDRFSGHQFPNYSSELNVNALLLGDSALYLCASSNDRVRANYGYTFGSGTRLTVV.

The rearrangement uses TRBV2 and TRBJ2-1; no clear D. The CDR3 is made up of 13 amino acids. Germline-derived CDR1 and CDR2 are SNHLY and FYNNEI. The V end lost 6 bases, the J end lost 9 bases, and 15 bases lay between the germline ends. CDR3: CASSLPFRVEQFF. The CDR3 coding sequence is TGTGCCAGCAGCCTTCCATTTCGGGTTGAGCAGTTCTTC.